Sequencing of this T cell receptor (beta chain) was carried out in a study of spatial heterogeneity in lung cancer (dated by TCRdb to the late 2010s). A note on the overall study: Beta-chain transcripts were consistently detected in greater numbers than alpha-chain transcripts, which likely reflects a higher abundance of beta-chain transcripts. In the raw uncorrected reads, each unique combination of TCR and UMI appeared on average more than ten times. In non-small cell lung cancer, the study made a quantitative comparison of TCR alpha and beta repertoires among multiple tumor regions, matched nontumor lung and blood. The study linked features of the TCR repertoire to counts of nonsynonymous mutations, which were determined by whole-exome sequencing of tumor tissue. Both alpha and beta chains were TCR-sequenced in around 230 tumor regions, approximately 64 matched nontumor lung samples and around 50 PBMC samples obtained at surgery. Results and caveats for the whole study, not just this receptor: Confirming at a functional level the hypothesis that regional TCRs recognize regional mutations was considered to require additional single-cell paired TCR alpha and beta sequencing.

Per the publication, the time point label means: sample taken at primary tumor resection. Whole RNA extracted from tumor and nontumor lung tissue, or from cryopreserved PBMC samples, was used for TCR sequencing without cell sorting. Samples were obtained from about 69 patients with early-stage, untreated non-small cell lung cancer from the lung TRACERx cohort. A patient was chosen for TCR sequencing only when enough RNA was available from at least two tumor regions. Before selection, tumor and adjacent nontumor lung specimens were reviewed by a lung pathologist. By sample share, this clonotype is medium-sized (0.01 to 0.1%). This receptor's antigen is unknown. Per-base quality was not reported, and no clone a single base away is much larger than it. Preparation of the library involved 5' RACE. Sequencer: NextSeq 500. The TCR library protocol attached a unique molecular identifier to each TCR cDNA molecule to allow correction of PCR and sequencing errors. Under the source paper's analysis protocol: TCR identification, UMI-based error correction and CDR3 extraction were all carried out with Decombinator tools. Expanded TCRs were defined as those above a frequency of 2 per 1,000, corresponding to the top 1% of the tumor frequency distribution. Rényi diversity was computed with the R vegan package after subsampling each repertoire 100 times to 5,000 TCRs. CDR3 similarity networks were built from amino acid triplet string-kernel similarity, connecting CDR3s with pairwise similarity above 0.82. In-frame beta chains were kept once TCRdb had trimmed the public reads at Q25 with fastp and called clones with MiXCR. One record per CDR3 amino acid sequence lists the most common genes and DNA. The V and J calls and clone size are TCRdb's, not the authors'. In this sample the table shows roughly 2,900 distinct CDR3 sequences, approximately 12% of which occur a single time. Roughly 35% of the sample is in the top ten clones.

The germline V gene (reference sequence) yields DFQATT for CDR1 and SNEGSKA for CDR2. V is cut back by 3 bases and J by 4 bases, with 2 bases in the junction unmatched. From the cysteine up to the phenylalanine, the CDR3 has a length of 12 residues. Only CDR3 DNA is held: 36 bases, read in frame from base 1. The starting material was normal lung tissue next to the tumor, obtained at surgery. This receptor was obtained from a male donor with early-stage non-small cell lung cancer. Here the chain combines TRBV20-1 and TRBJ2-7, and TRBD1 aligns with 8 junction nucleotides. The DNA sequence is as follows: TGCAGTGCTAGGACAGGGGTTTACGAGCAGTACTTC. This yields the protein CSARTGVYEQYF.